The rows below give T cell receptor beta chains drawn from one sample of a study of blood T cell repertoires in COVID-19. The data were produced by immunoSEQ multiplex PCR, yet TCRdb's version contains in-frame clones alone and is incomplete. The sample holds roughly 92,000 clones, over 75% seen once. The source material was peripheral blood. These receptors were taken from a woman older than 75 with acute or convalescent COVID-19. Both conserved end residues are part of each CDR3.

V: TRBV10-2
J: TRBJ1-1
CDR3: CASTPDSLNTEAFF

V: TRBV19
J: TRBJ1-3
CDR3: CASSIQPSLTYSGNTIYF

V: TRBV20-1
J: TRBJ2-3
CDR3: CSARDGNTQYF

V: TRBV6-5
J: TRBJ2-2
CDR3: CASQATGELFF

V: TRBV7-2
J: TRBJ2-3
CDR3: CASSRVEITTDTQYF

V: TRBV2
J: TRBJ1-5
CDR3: CASSRDRGYSNQPQHF

V: TRBV7-2
J: TRBJ2-5
CDR3: CASSLGSGGPQETQYF

V: TRBV5-4
J: TRBJ2-1
CDR3: CASSRTSNSYNEQFF

V: TRBV5-1
J: TRBJ2-2
CDR3: CASSLDRVGTGELFF

V: TRBV6-5
J: TRBJ1-1
CDR3: CASSSQSGGAFF

V: TRBV12-3/TRBV12-4
J: TRBJ2-3
CDR3: CASSFFRDDTQYF

V: TRBV27
J: TRBJ1-5
CDR3: CASSPGRSNQPQHF

V: TRBV11-2
J: TRBJ2-5
CDR3: CASSRDREETQYF

V: TRBV4-2
J: TRBJ2-1
CDR3: CASSQGDTNNEQFF

V: TRBV3-1/TRBV3-2
J: TRBJ1-6
CDR3: CASSQPQGNSPLHF

V: TRBV7-6
J: TRBJ2-5
CDR3: CASSFKRNAGTRVGETQYF

V: TRBV5-1
J: TRBJ2-1
CDR3: CASSLDEGGGYNEQFF

V: TRBV6-5
J: TRBJ2-1
CDR3: CASIRTGAYNEQFF

V: TRBV7-3
J: TRBJ2-7
CDR3: CASSSPGEEQYF

V: TRBV18
J: TRBJ1-1
CDR3: CASSPQGTQTEAFF

V: TRBV5-6
J: TRBJ2-3
CDR3: CASSETGGNPSTDTQYF

V: TRBV7-3
J: TRBJ2-5
CDR3: CASSSPDRGQETQYF

V: TRBV7-2
J: TRBJ1-2
CDR3: CAVGRESNYGYTF

V: TRBV27
J: TRBJ1-1
CDR3: CASSFSGNTEAFF

V: TRBV27
J: TRBJ1-2
CDR3: CASSLSPDYGYTF

V: TRBV2
J: TRBJ1-1
CDR3: CASSTKSTVNTEAFF

V: TRBV9
J: TRBJ2-7
CDR3: CASSSGQGANEQYF

V: TRBV6-6
J: TRBJ2-6
CDR3: CASSRSGGWSGANVLTF

V: TRBV4-2
J: TRBJ2-2
CDR3: CASSQTTGLNTGELFF

V: TRBV10-3
J: TRBJ2-5
CDR3: CAISARGQETQYF

V: TRBV19
J: TRBJ1-5
CDR3: CASSIGRGIWGPQHF